Each of the 2 T cell receptor beta chains below was sequenced from the same sample in a study of CXCR3-negative and CXCR3-positive naive CD8 T cells. Study-level results: CXCR3-positive naive cells carried more hydrophobic TRB CDR3s than CXCR3-negative naive cells did.

These receptors have no identified antigens. UMI labels and 5' RACE were used to prepare the TRB cDNA libraries. TCRdb processed the 5' RACE reads again and assigns one entry to each CDR3 protein, with no DNA. The table lists tens of thousands of distinct CDR3 sequences. Material for sequencing was naive CXCR3+ CD8+ T cells from blood. The subset here: CD45RO-CCR7+CD27+CD95- naive CD8+ T cells expressing CXCR3 (TNR3+). The receptors come from a human donor in good health. Some clones in this sample may be carry-over from other donors' samples.

This chain uses TRBV23-1 with TRBJ2-5; TCRdb's D gene call, TRBD1, goes unchecked for lack of DNA. TRBV23-1 belongs to the ORF category, with a function that is uncertain. The CDR3 consists of 16 residues. The CDR3: CASSLGDTNYGETQYF.

The chain's CDR3 is CSASAGGGPYEQYF. The rearrangement uses TRBV20-1 and TRBJ2-7; the D call from TCRdb, TRBD1, cannot be confirmed without DNA. This CDR3 spans 14 amino acids. Germline CDR1 is DFQATT and CDR2 is SNEGSKA (reference sequence).